What follows are 27 T cell receptor beta chains derived from one specimen sequenced in a study of blood T cell repertoires in COVID-19. The protocol was immunoSEQ multiplex PCR, while the TCRdb copy is restricted to in-frame clones and leaves out a portion. This sample yields fewer than 250,000 clones, of which around four fifths are seen a single time; 2.5% to 3% belongs to the top ten. The specimen was peripheral blood. All receptors come from an older woman with active or convalescent COVID-19.

The chain has TRBV28 and TRBJ2-7, with a tentative D call TRBD2 (7 bases). V was cut by 6 bases and J by 2 bases, with 23 bases left in between. The germline CDR1 and CDR2 sequences are MDHEN and SYDVKM. CDR3 length equals 17 residues. The CDR3 loop reads CASRESGGRTATYEQYF. The CDR3 bases are TGTGCCAGCAGAGAGTCGGGGGGAAGGACAGCCACCTACGAGCAGTACTTC.

The chain joins TRBV6-1 to TRBJ2-7; TRBD2 is a possible D gene (6 bases). The CDR3 runs to 13 residues. CDR1 is MNHNS and CDR2 is SASEGT in the germline V gene. With 1 base removed from V and 2 bases from J, the gap between germline ends came to 6 bases. In DNA form, the CDR3 reads TGTGCCAGCAGTGAAGGGGGGGCCTACGAGCAGTACTTC. As protein: CASSEGGAYEQYF.

In DNA form, the CDR3 reads TGTGCCAGCAGCCAAGGGAGGGAGGACACTGAAGCTTTCTTT. Translation: CASSQGREDTEAFF. This chain uses TRBV3-1 (or the pseudogene TRBV3-2) with TRBJ1-1, with unresolved D. Trimming removed 1 base at V and 3 bases at J, with 9 bases between. The CDR3 is 14 amino acids. Germline CDR1 and CDR2: LGHDT and YNNKEL (reference sequence).

This chain joins TRBV6-4 and TRBJ2-7, with 12 bases matching TRBD2. Germline V CDR1 and CDR2: MRHNA, SNTAGT. This CDR3 comprises 19 residues. V shed 4 bases, J shed 1 base, and the junction held 14 bases outside the gene matches. CDR3 protein: CASSVPLAGGPRESYEQYF. The CDR3, as DNA: TGTGCCAGCAGTGTTCCCCTAGCGGGAGGGCCGAGGGAGTCCTACGAGCAGTACTTC.

The chain couples TRBV27 to TRBJ2-2, with 7 bases aligning to TRBD2. Germline loops: CDR1 MNHEY, CDR2 SMNVEV (reference sequence). The CDR3 has 14 amino acids. With 6 bases clipped from V and 4 bases from J, the junction kept 5 bases outside the gene matches. In nucleotides, the CDR3 is TGTGCCAGCAGGCGGGAGTTCGGCACCGGGGAGCTGTTTTTT. Its translation: CASRREFGTGELFF.

The rearrangement links TRBV11-2 to TRBJ1-1, with 10 nucleotides matching TRBD1. The CDR3 has 12 amino acids. J lost 11 bases, V lost 6 bases, and 6 bases had no gene match. Germline assignment: CDR1 SGHAT and CDR2 FQNNGV. CDR3 bases: TGTGCCAGCAGACCGGGACAGGGGACGGCTTTCTTT. Translating it yields CASRPGQGTAFF. Based on the CDR3 plus reference TRBV11-2 and TRBJ1-1, the full variable domain is EAGVAQSPRYKIIEKRQSVAFWCNPISGHATLYWYQQILGQGPKLLIQFQNNGVVDDSQLPKDRFSAERLKGVDSTLKIQPAKLEDSAVYLCASRPGQGTAFFGQGTRLTVV.

The gene calls are TRBV6-5 and TRBJ1-3; weak D call: TRBD1 (5 bases). The V end lost 2 bases, the J end lost 8 bases, and 19 bases lay between the germline ends. Germline CDR1 MNHEY, CDR2 SVGAGI. This CDR3 comprises 16 residues. The CDR3 DNA sequence: TGTGCCAGCAGTTACGCCCCGGGAGGACAAGGAGACACCATATATTTT. Amino acid sequence: CASSYAPGGQGDTIYF.

V and J are TRBV4-3 and TRBJ1-1; D ambiguous. Trimming removed 1 base at V and 4 bases at J, with 10 bases between. This CDR3 is built from 14 residues. CDR1 and CDR2 from the germline V gene are LGHNA and YSLEER. The CDR3 here is CASSQGVSGTEAFF. DNA for the CDR3: TGCGCCAGCAGCCAAGGGGTTTCGGGCACTGAAGCTTTCTTT.

V and J are TRBV6-5 and TRBJ2-7; no reliable D call. Germline V lookup: CDR1 MNHEY, CDR2 SVGAGI. V was cut by 7 bases and J by 6 bases, with 13 bases left in between. This CDR3 contains 12 residues. CDR3 DNA: TGTGCCAGCAACAACCCCAGTGGCGAGCAGTACTTC. Translating gives CASNNPSGEQYF.

This rearrangement joins TRBV7-2 to TRBJ1-5, with D unresolved. The CDR3 totals 14 residues. Germline lookup yields CDR1 SGHTA and CDR2 FQGNSA. Trimming cost V 5 bases and J 2 bases, with 10 bases left between them. The CDR3 sequence: CASSRGDGNQPQHF. The DNA for the CDR3 is TGTGCCAGCAGCCGCGGGGATGGCAATCAGCCCCAGCATTTT. Full variable domain (rest looked up from reference TRBV7-2 and TRBJ1-5): GAGVSQSPSNKVTEKGKDVELRCDPISGHTALYWYRQSLGQGLEFLIYFQGNSAPDKSGLPSDRFSAERTGGSVSTLTIQRTQQEDSAVYLCASSRGDGNQPQHFGDGTRLSIL.

The chain recombines TRBV11-3 with TRBJ1-1; possibly TRBD1 for D (6 bases). V lost 3 bases to trimming and J lost 2 bases, with 13 bases between them. CDR1 is SGHNT and CDR2 is YENEEA in the germline V gene. The CDR3 sequence is 15 residues long. CDR3 amino acids: CASSFSGTSNTEAFF. The CDR3 DNA follows: TGTGCCAGCAGCTTCTCCGGGACATCTAACACTGAAGCTTTCTTT.

The sample holds a few counts of this clone. The chain couples TRBV10-3 to TRBJ2-3; 8 bases are shared with TRBD1. Unmatched junction bases numbered 4, after V lost 0 bases and J lost 5 bases. There are 15 residues in the CDR3. The germline CDR1 and CDR2 sequences are ENHRY and SYGVKD. In nucleotides, the CDR3 is TGTGCCATCAGTGAGTCGACAGGGGCGGGAGATACGCAGTATTTT. This gives the protein CAISESTGAGDTQYF.

The gene calls are TRBV19 and TRBJ2-7; TRBD1 might be the D (5 bases). CDR1 LNHDA and CDR2 SQIVND come from the germline V gene (reference sequence). V lost 7 bases and J 2 bases, leaving 15 bases between the germline ends. This CDR3 has 14 amino acids. This CDR3 is CASIERDSPYEQYF. DNA of the CDR3: TGTGCCAGTATAGAGAGAGACAGTCCCTACGAGCAGTACTTC.

The rearrangement links TRBV15 to TRBJ1-4; D is uncertain. Trimming removed 6 bases at V and 6 bases at J, with 23 bases between. This CDR3 contains 17 residues. Germline loops: CDR1 LNHNV, CDR2 YYDKDF (reference sequence). In DNA, the CDR3 is TGTGCCACCAGTCAAATCCTAGGTAGGATGAGGGATGAAAAACTGTTTTTT. As protein: CATSQILGRMRDEKLFF.

This clone was observed a single time. The rearrangement joins TRBV9 to TRBJ2-1, with a tentative D call TRBD2 (7 bases). V was cut by 3 bases and J by 0 bases, with 16 bases left in between. Germline CDR1 and CDR2: SGDLS and YYNGEE. This CDR3 region has 17 residues. Here the CDR3 reads CASSAGGRGHSYNEQFF. The CDR3 bases are TGTGCCAGCAGCGCCGGGGGGCGGGGGCACTCCTACAATGAGCAGTTCTTC.

V and J are TRBV4-2 and TRBJ2-7; a possible D gene is TRBD2 (5 bases). Germline lookup yields CDR1 LGHNA and CDR2 YNFKEQ. The CDR3 sequence is 15 residues long. Trimming pared 1 base from V and 1 base from J, leaving 11 bases between. The CDR3 region has the DNA TGTGCCAGCAGCCAAGTCGAGGGATTTTCCTACGAGCAGTACTTC. Its protein product is CASSQVEGFSYEQYF.

J is TRBJ1-2 and V is TRBV5-6; D is uncertain. Germline CDR1 SGHDT, CDR2 YYEEEE. Deletions cut 0 bases from V and 2 bases from J, with 2 bases between. CDR3 length equals 12 residues. The CDR3 bases are TGTGCCAGCAGCTTGGCGAACTATGGCTACACCTTC. Translated: CASSLANYGYTF.

The rearrangement links TRBV7-2 to TRBJ1-5; unclear D gene. V dropped 5 bases and J dropped 3 bases, with 14 bases sitting between them. The CDR3 spans 15 residues. Germline V gives CDR1 SGHTA, CDR2 FQGNSA. The CDR3 reads CASSQAGPLNQPQHF. The CDR3 DNA reads TGTGCCAGCAGCCAGGCGGGTCCTCTCAATCAGCCCCAGCATTTT. Full variable domain (rest looked up from reference TRBV7-2 and TRBJ1-5): GAGVSQSPSNKVTEKGKDVELRCDPISGHTALYWYRQSLGQGLEFLIYFQGNSAPDKSGLPSDRFSAERTGGSVSTLTIQRTQQEDSAVYLCASSQAGPLNQPQHFGDGTRLSIL.

This chain links TRBV3-1 (or the pseudogene TRBV3-2) with TRBJ1-2; possible D gene TRBD1, 5 bases. CDR3 length: 15 amino acids. Germline loops: CDR1 LGHDT, CDR2 YNNKEL (reference sequence). The ends were cut back, 1 base at V and 7 bases at J, with 16 bases in the middle. CDR3 residues: CASSQVMGGESGYTF. CDR3 sequence (DNA): TGTGCCAGCAGCCAAGTGATGGGGGGAGAGAGTGGCTACACCTTC.

The chain employs TRBV7-9 and TRBJ1-5; D is undetermined. With 2 bases removed from V and 8 bases from J, the gap between germline ends came to 16 bases. Germline V gives CDR1 SEHNR, CDR2 FQNEAQ (reference sequence). This CDR3 region has 15 residues. The CDR3 DNA is TGTGCCAGCAGCTTAAACACCGGTCCCGGGGAGCCCCAGCATTTT. This codes for CASSLNTGPGEPQHF. Full variable domain (missing parts from reference TRBV7-9 and TRBJ1-5): DTGVSQNPRHKITKRGQNVTFRCDPISEHNRLYWYRQTLGQGPEFLTYFQNEAQLEKSRLLSDRFSAERPKGSFSTLEIQRTEQGDSAMYLCASSLNTGPGEPQHFGDGTRLSIL.

V and J are TRBV6-2 or TRBV6-3 and TRBJ1-4, with D possibly matching TRBD1 (5 bases). CDR3 length equals 16 residues. V was pared by 6 bases and J by 6 bases, with 20 bases between. Germline CDR1 and CDR2: MNHEY and SVGEGT. DNA for the CDR3: TGTGCCAGCAGCGGCGGAGGGACCGTAGATCATGAAAAACTGTTTTTT. This encodes CASSGGGTVDHEKLFF.

The rearrangement joins TRBV6-5 to TRBJ2-1; 8 nucleotides match TRBD1. This CDR3 has 13 residues. The germline V gene has CDR1 MNHEY and CDR2 SVGAGI. The trim removed 7 bases at V and 7 bases at J, leaving 6 bases unmatched. CDR3 sequence reads: CASIQGASNEQFF. The CDR3 nucleotides are TGTGCCAGCATCCAGGGGGCATCTAATGAGCAGTTCTTC.

The rearrangement links TRBV29-1 to TRBJ1-2, with 7 bases fitting TRBD1. The CDR3 totals 12 residues. V gave up 6 bases and J gave up 3 bases; unmatched junction bases: 4. The germline gives CDR1 SQVTM, CDR2 ANQGSEA. CDR3: CSVQGVDYGYTF. Here the CDR3 DNA reads TGCAGCGTCCAGGGGGTCGACTATGGCTACACCTTC.

This rearrangement joins TRBV6-5 to TRBJ1-2; D is unclear. CDR1 and CDR2 (germline): MNHEY, SVGAGI. The CDR3 loop spans 13 amino acids. V was cut by 2 bases and J by 8 bases, with 12 bases left in between. Here the CDR3 reads CASSYGQQSGYTF. The CDR3 DNA sequence: TGTGCCAGCAGTTACGGGCAGCAAAGCGGCTACACCTTC.

The V gene is TRBV27, the J gene TRBJ2-1; 8 bases fit TRBD1. V was pared by 6 bases and J by 2 bases, with 6 bases of the junction left unmatched. CDR1 and CDR2 from the germline V gene are MNHEY and SMNVEV (reference sequence). The length of the CDR3 is 15 residues. The DNA of the CDR3 is TGTGCCAGCAGGAGGGACAGGTTACCCTACAATGAGCAGTTCTTC. This sequence encodes CASRRDRLPYNEQFF.

This sequence joins TRBV18 and TRBJ2-7; 11 bases map to TRBD2. V dropped 3 bases and J dropped 2; count of bases not matched to a gene: 12. CDR1 is KGHSH, CDR2 LQKENI, per germline. This CDR3 comprises 18 residues. This CDR3 is CASSPGGLAATHAYEQYF. In DNA, the CDR3 is TGTGCCAGCTCACCGGGGGGACTAGCGGCCACCCACGCCTACGAGCAGTACTTC.

The V and J genes are TRBV5-4 and TRBJ2-7; 9 bases line up with TRBD2. CDR1 and CDR2 (germline): SGHNT, YYREEE (reference sequence). The junction had 14 bases not matched to a gene; V was cut back by 4 bases and J by 6 bases. This CDR3 is built from 16 residues. The CDR3 spells CASSPRIAGALGEQYF. The CDR3 nucleotides are TGTGCCAGCAGCCCAAGAATAGCGGGAGCCCTGGGCGAGCAGTACTTC. Full variable domain (rest looked up from reference TRBV5-4 and TRBJ2-7): ETGVTQSPTHLIKTRGQQVTLRCSSQSGHNTVSWYQQALGQGPQFIFQYYREEENGRGNFPPRFSGLQFPNYSSELNVNALELDDSALYLCASSPRIAGALGEQYFGPGTRLTVT.